This is a list of T cell receptor beta chains from one sample in a study of blood T cell repertoires in COVID-19. TCRdb keeps only in-frame clones here, not all; method: immunoSEQ multiplex PCR. The table shows about 58,000 clones, with roughly nine tenths occurring only once. The sample comprised peripheral blood. These receptors all come from a woman in her 70s with active COVID-19. Each CDR3 is given with its conserved first and last residue. Fields, in order: V gene, J gene, clone size, D gene, CDR3 protein, CDR3 DNA. A D gene is named only where the DNA matches it firmly. A row's size may be missing; if present it is once, few, many or a size class.

>TRBV11-2|TRBJ1-2|.|.
CASSLVGGRYGQNYGYTF
TGTGCCAGCAGCTTAGTGGGGGGGCGGTACGGCCAGAACTATGGCTACACCTTC
>TRBV6-1|TRBJ1-2|.|TRBD1
CASSGPNRGTELIYGYTF
TGTGCCAGCAGTGGGCCAAACCGTGGGACAGAGCTAATCTATGGCTACACCTTC
>TRBV19|TRBJ2-3|.|.
CASSGHRTDTQYF
TGTGCCAGTAGCGGACATCGCACAGATACGCAGTATTTT
>TRBV19|TRBJ1-1|.|.
CASSTQSGRVTEAFF
TGTGCCAGTAGTACCCAGTCGGGTCGTGTCACTGAAGCTTTCTTT
>TRBV6-5|TRBJ1-4|once|TRBD1
CASSWTGNNEKLFF
TGTGCCAGCAGCTGGACAGGGAATAATGAAAAACTGTTTTTT
>TRBV30|TRBJ2-3|few|TRBD2
CAWSAHGRLAGTSTDTQYF
TGTGCCTGGAGTGCTCACGGCCGACTAGCGGGGACTAGCACAGATACGCAGTATTTT
>TRBV15|TRBJ1-2|.|TRBD1
CATSTQGTGYGYTF
TGTGCCACCAGCACGCAGGGGACAGGGTATGGCTACACCTTC
>TRBV10-2|TRBJ2-5|.|.
CASKLNSGSRETQYF
TGCGCCAGCAAATTAAATAGCGGTTCTCGGGAGACCCAGTACTTC
>TRBV28|TRBJ2-5|.|TRBD2
CATGGLAGEETQYF
TGTGCCACCGGGGGACTAGCGGGAGAAGAGACCCAGTACTTC
>TRBV5-1|TRBJ2-1|.|TRBD2
CASSLIAGDSNEQFF
TGCGCCAGCAGCCTAATAGCGGGAGACTCAAATGAGCAGTTCTTC
>TRBV24-1|TRBJ2-1|.|TRBD1
CATSPRQGPRHNEQFF
TGTGCCACCAGCCCCCGACAGGGGCCCAGGCACAATGAGCAGTTCTTC
>TRBV28|TRBJ2-6|.|.
CASSGPGSGANVLTF
TGTGCCAGCAGTGGGCCAGGGTCAGGGGCCAACGTCCTGACTTTC
>TRBV20-1|TRBJ1-2|.|TRBD1
CSASPGTGYYGYTF
TGCAGTGCTAGTCCCGGGACAGGATACTATGGCTACACCTTC
>TRBV7-3|TRBJ2-1|.|TRBD2
CASSLTRTGLAPVDEQFF
TGTGCCAGCAGCTTAACGAGGACGGGACTAGCGCCGGTCGATGAGCAGTTCTTC
>TRBV5-1|TRBJ2-7|.|.
CASSLAPPYEQYF
TGCGCCAGCAGCTTGGCTCCCCCCTACGAGCAGTACTTC
>TRBV9|TRBJ2-2|.|.
CASSVGGGGERELFF
TGTGCCAGCAGCGTAGGAGGAGGGGGCGAGAGGGAGCTGTTTTTT
>TRBV28|TRBJ2-7|few|.
CASRYNPFYEQYF
TGTGCCAGCAGATACAACCCCTTCTACGAGCAGTACTTC
>TRBV19|TRBJ1-5|.|.
CASISVQHSNQPQHF
TGTGCCAGTATTTCGGTACAGCATAGCAATCAGCCCCAGCATTTT
>TRBV2|TRBJ2-6|.|TRBD1
CASSEATGVGANVLTF
TGTGCCAGCAGTGAAGCCACAGGGGTAGGGGCCAACGTCCTGACTTTC
>TRBV7-3|TRBJ2-1|.|TRBD2
CASSLTSGREYNEQFF
TGTGCCAGCAGCTTAACGAGCGGGAGGGAATACAATGAGCAGTTCTTC
>TRBV7-8|TRBJ2-1|.|TRBD2
CASSLGTSGYNEQFF
TGTGCCAGCAGCTTAGGGACTAGCGGATACAATGAGCAGTTCTTC
>TRBV5-6|TRBJ2-7|.|TRBD2
CASSSSGTSGFYEQYF
TGTGCCAGCAGCTCCTCCGGGACTAGCGGATTCTACGAGCAGTACTTC
>TRBV6-2/TRBV6-3|TRBJ2-7|once|TRBD1
CASSPDRISYEQYF
TGTGCCAGCAGTCCGGACAGGATTTCCTACGAGCAGTACTTC
>TRBV28|TRBJ1-1|.|TRBD1
CASSFGTGGEGTEAFF
TGTGCCAGCAGTTTTGGGACAGGGGGCGAGGGCACTGAAGCTTTCTTT
>TRBV6-5|TRBJ1-2|.|.
CASRQRDIYGYTF
TGTGCCAGCAGGCAACGCGACATCTATGGCTACACCTTC
>TRBV6-1|TRBJ1-2|.|TRBD1
CASSEASRDRGRNVGYTF
TGTGCCAGCAGTGAAGCGAGCCGGGACAGGGGGCGAAATGTCGGCTACACCTTC
>TRBV27|TRBJ1-1|.|.
CASSFRGAGTEAFF
TGTGCCAGCAGTTTCCGGGGGGCAGGGACTGAAGCTTTCTTT
>TRBV7-3|TRBJ2-3|.|.
CASSLLANTDTQYF
TGTGCCAGCAGCTTACTAGCGAACACAGATACGCAGTATTTT
>TRBV2|TRBJ1-3|.|.
CASSAQGNTIYF
TGTGCCAGCAGCGCACAGGGAAACACCATATATTTT
>TRBV30|TRBJ2-2|.|TRBD1
CAWGQGNTGELFF
TGTGCCTGGGGACAGGGGAACACCGGGGAGCTGTTTTTT
>TRBV5-1|TRBJ1-4|.|.
CASSLAGVHNEKLFF
TGCGCCAGCAGCTTGGCCGGGGTGCATAATGAAAAACTGTTTTTT
>TRBV27|TRBJ2-5|once|TRBD1
CASSRTGSEETQYF
TGTGCCAGCAGTAGGACAGGGAGCGAAGAGACCCAGTACTTC
>TRBV7-9|TRBJ2-5|.|TRBD2
CASKVGLAGELEETQYF
TGTGCCAGCAAAGTGGGACTAGCGGGAGAGTTGGAAGAGACCCAGTACTTC
>TRBV28|TRBJ1-5|few|.
CATQTSNQPQHF
TGTGCCACCCAAACAAGCAATCAGCCCCAGCATTTT
>TRBV5-1|TRBJ2-7|.|TRBD2
CASSLRTSGRGEGYEQYF
TGCGCCAGCAGCTTGAGGACTAGCGGGAGGGGAGAGGGATACGAGCAGTACTTC
>TRBV24-1|TRBJ2-7|.|TRBD1
CATSPPQGWYEQYF
TGTGCCACCAGCCCTCCACAGGGGTGGTACGAGCAGTACTTC
>TRBV5-4|TRBJ1-2|.|.
CASSLLDGGNDGYTF
TGTGCCAGCAGCCTCCTCGATGGGGGGAATGATGGCTACACCTTC
>TRBV3-1/TRBV3-2|TRBJ1-5|few|TRBD1
CASSLRQGNQPQHF
TGTGCCAGCAGCCTCCGACAGGGAAATCAGCCCCAGCATTTT
>TRBV21-1|TRBJ2-5|.|.
CASSKCSGGVQETQYF
TGTGCCAGCAGCAAATGCAGCGGGGGGGTCCAAGAGACCCAGTACTTC
>TRBV7-5|TRBJ2-2|.|.
CVRSCSGGELFF
TGTGTCAGAAGCTGTAGCGGCGGGGAGCTGTTTTTT
>TRBV11-2|TRBJ1-4|.|.
CASSFEQVNEKLFF
TGTGCCAGCAGCTTTGAACAGGTTAATGAAAAACTGTTTTTT
>TRBV6-5|TRBJ2-5|.|TRBD1
CASSYRGRETQYF
TGTGCCAGCAGTTACAGGGGGCGAGAGACCCAGTACTTC
>TRBV5-1|TRBJ1-2|.|.
CASSKERQDNYGYTF
TGCGCCAGCAGCAAAGAGCGACAGGATAACTATGGCTACACCTTC
>TRBV7-9|TRBJ2-3|.|.
CASSLFLATDTQYF
TGTGCCAGCAGCTTATTTCTAGCCACAGATACGCAGTATTTT
>TRBV5-1|TRBJ2-7|.|TRBD1
CASSLSQGANEQYF
TGCGCCAGCAGCTTGTCCCAGGGGGCTAACGAGCAGTACTTC
>TRBV12-5|TRBJ2-5|.|.
CASGLGQGGLGETQYF
TGTGCTAGTGGTTTGGGCCAGGGAGGTCTCGGAGAGACCCAGTACTTC
>TRBV5-1|TRBJ2-5|.|TRBD2
CASSIDAGGAETQYF
TGCGCCAGCAGTATCGACGCGGGGGGGGCAGAGACCCAGTACTTC
>TRBV19|TRBJ2-2|.|TRBD1
CASSKDRGVSGELFF
TGTGCCAGTAGTAAGGACAGGGGAGTCTCCGGGGAGCTGTTTTTT
>TRBV6-6|TRBJ2-3|.|.
CASSRGRANGNTDTQYF
TGTGCCAGCAGTCGGGGCCGTGCGAACGGGAACACAGATACGCAGTATTTT
>TRBV19|TRBJ2-7|few|TRBD1
CASQGVGQGSYEQYF
TGTGCCAGCCAGGGTGTGGGACAGGGGTCGTACGAGCAGTACTTC
>TRBV9|TRBJ2-1|.|.
CASSVSPSNEQFF
TGTGCCAGCAGCGTATCTCCCTCCAATGAGCAGTTCTTC
>TRBV28|TRBJ2-5|.|TRBD2
CASSLNLAVQETQYF
TGTGCCAGCAGTTTAAATCTAGCGGTCCAAGAGACCCAGTACTTC
>TRBV11-2|TRBJ1-4|.|.
CASSLGGASGEKLFF
TGTGCCAGCAGCTTAGGGGGCGCGTCAGGTGAAAAACTGTTTTTT
>TRBV7-8|TRBJ1-2|.|.
CASSLGRAYGYTF
TGTGCCAGCAGCTTAGGGAGGGCCTATGGCTACACCTTC